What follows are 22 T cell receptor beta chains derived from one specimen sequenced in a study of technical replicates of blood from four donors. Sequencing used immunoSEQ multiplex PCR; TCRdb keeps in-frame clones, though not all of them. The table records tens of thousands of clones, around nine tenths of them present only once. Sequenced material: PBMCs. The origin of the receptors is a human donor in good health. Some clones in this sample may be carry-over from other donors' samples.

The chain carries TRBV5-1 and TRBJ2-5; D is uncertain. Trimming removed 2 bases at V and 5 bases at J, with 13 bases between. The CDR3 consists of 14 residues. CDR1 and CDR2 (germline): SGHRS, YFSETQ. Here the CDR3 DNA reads TGCGCCAGCAGCTTAGGAACCACCAGGGAGACCCAGTACTTC. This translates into CASSLGTTRETQYF.

The CDR3 region has the DNA TGCGCCAGCAGCCTGGACGGGGACAGTAGGGAAAAACTGTTTTTT. Translation: CASSLDGDSREKLFF. The chain carries TRBV5-1 and TRBJ1-4; TRBD1 matches 7 bases. The CDR3 extends over 15 amino acids. V lost 4 bases and J lost 8; bases outside the gene matches: 11. Germline lookup yields CDR1 SGHRS and CDR2 YFSETQ.

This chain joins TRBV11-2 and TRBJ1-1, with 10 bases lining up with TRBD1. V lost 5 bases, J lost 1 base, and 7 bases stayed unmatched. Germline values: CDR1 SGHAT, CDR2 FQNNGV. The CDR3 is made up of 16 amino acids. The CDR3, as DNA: TGTGCCAGCAGCGGAGACAGGGGGCTGAGGAACACTGAAGCTTTCTTT. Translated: CASSGDRGLRNTEAFF.

The CDR3 spells CASSFGPIRDSESSYNSPLHF. In nucleotides, the CDR3 is TGTGCCAGCAGCTTTGGACCGATCCGGGACTCAGAGAGCTCCTATAATTCACCCCTCCACTTT. The chain is built from TRBV12-1 and TRBJ1-6. TRBV12-1 represents a pseudogene. The CDR3 is 21 amino acids.

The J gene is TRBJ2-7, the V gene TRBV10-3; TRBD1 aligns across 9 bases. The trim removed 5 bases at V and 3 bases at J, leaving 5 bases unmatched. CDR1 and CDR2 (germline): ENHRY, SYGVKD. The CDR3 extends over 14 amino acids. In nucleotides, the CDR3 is TGTGCCATCAGTACAGGGGGCGGGGGCTACGAGCAGTACTTC. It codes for CAISTGGGGYEQYF.

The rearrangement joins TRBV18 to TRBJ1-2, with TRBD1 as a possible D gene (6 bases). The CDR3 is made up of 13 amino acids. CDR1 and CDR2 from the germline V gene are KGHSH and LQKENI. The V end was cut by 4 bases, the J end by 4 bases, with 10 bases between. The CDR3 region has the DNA TGTGCCAGCTCACAGGACAGAGGCTATGGCTACACCTTC. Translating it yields CASSQDRGYGYTF.

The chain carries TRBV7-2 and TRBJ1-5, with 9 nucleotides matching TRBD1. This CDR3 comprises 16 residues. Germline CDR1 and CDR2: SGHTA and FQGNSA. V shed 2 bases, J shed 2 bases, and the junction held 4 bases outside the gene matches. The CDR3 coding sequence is TGTGCCAGCAGCTTAATGGGACAGGGAGGCAATCAGCCCCAGCATTTT. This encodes CASSLMGQGGNQPQHF.

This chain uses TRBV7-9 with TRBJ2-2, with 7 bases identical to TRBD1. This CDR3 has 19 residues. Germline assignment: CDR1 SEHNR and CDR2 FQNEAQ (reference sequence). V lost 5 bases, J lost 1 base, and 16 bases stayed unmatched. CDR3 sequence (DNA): TGTGCCAGCAGCCCAAACGAGCCACCGGACAGGAGGAACACCGGGGAGCTGTTTTTT. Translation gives CASSPNEPPDRRNTGELFF.

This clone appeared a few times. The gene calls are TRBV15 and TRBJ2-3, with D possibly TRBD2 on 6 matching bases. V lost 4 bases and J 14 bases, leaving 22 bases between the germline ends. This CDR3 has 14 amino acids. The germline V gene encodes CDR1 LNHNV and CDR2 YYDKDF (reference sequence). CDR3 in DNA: TGTGCCACCAGCACCCCCCAGCTAGGCGGGGATCGGTATTTT. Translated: CATSTPQLGGDRYF.

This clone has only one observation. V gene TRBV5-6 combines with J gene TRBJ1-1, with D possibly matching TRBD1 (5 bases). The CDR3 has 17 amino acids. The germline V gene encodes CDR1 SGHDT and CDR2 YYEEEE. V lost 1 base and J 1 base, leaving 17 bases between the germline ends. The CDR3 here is CASSLPASGETNTEAFF. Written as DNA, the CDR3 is TGTGCCAGCAGCTTGCCCGCCTCGGGGGAAACGAACACTGAAGCTTTCTTT.

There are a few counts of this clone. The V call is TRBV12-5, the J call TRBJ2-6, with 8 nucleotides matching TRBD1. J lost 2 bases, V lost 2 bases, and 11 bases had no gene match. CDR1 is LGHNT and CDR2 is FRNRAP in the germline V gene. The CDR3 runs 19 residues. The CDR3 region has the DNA TGTGCTAGTGGTTTGCAGTCGGACAGGGTTGACCCTGGGGCCAACGTCCTGACTTTC. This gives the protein CASGLQSDRVDPGANVLTF.

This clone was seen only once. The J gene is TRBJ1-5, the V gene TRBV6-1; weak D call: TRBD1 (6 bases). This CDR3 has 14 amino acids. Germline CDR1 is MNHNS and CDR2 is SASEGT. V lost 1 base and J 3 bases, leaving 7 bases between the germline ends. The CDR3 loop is CASSEDRVNQPQHF. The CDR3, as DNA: TGTGCCAGCAGTGAAGACAGGGTCAATCAGCCCCAGCATTTT.

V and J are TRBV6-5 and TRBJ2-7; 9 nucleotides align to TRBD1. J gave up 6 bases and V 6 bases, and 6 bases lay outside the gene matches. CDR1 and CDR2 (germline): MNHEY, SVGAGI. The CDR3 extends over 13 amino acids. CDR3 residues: CASSRDRVCEQYF. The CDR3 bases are TGTGCCAGCAGCAGGGACAGGGTCTGCGAGCAGTACTTC.

The CDR3 reads CASSSWTAGRNQPQHF. In nucleotides, the CDR3 is TGTGCCAGCAGTTCGTGGACAGCCGGACGCAATCAGCCCCAGCATTTT. V gene TRBV27 combines with J gene TRBJ1-5, with D possibly matching TRBD1 (6 bases). Trimming shortened V by 4 bases and J by 2 bases, and 15 bases separated the two germline ends. Germline assignment: CDR1 MNHEY and CDR2 SMNVEV (reference sequence). The CDR3 totals 16 residues.

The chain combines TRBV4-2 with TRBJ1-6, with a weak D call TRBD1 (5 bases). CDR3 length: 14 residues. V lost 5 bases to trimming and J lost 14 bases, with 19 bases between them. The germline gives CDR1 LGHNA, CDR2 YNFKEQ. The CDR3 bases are TGTGCCAGCAGCGACGGGGGTCCTCTTCTGGCCCTCCACTTT. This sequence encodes CASSDGGPLLALHF.

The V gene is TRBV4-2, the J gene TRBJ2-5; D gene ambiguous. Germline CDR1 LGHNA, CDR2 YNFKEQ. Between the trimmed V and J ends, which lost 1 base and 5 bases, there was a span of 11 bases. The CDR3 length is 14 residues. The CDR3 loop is CASSQVVGLETQYF. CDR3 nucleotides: TGTGCCAGCAGCCAAGTTGTCGGGTTGGAGACCCAGTACTTC.

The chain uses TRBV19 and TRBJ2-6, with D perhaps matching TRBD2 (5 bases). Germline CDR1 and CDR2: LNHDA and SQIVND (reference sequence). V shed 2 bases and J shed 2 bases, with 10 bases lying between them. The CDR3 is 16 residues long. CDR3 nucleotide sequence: TGTGCCAGTAGTATAAATGAGGGTACTGGGGCCAACGTCCTGACTTTC. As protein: CASSINEGTGANVLTF.

CDR3 DNA: TGTGCCAGCAGCCCTACGGGACAAAAGAACACTGAAGCTTTCTTT. Its translation: CASSPTGQKNTEAFF. This chain links TRBV7-3 with TRBJ1-1; D is possibly TRBD1 (6 bases). Germline V gene sequence: CDR1 SGHTA, CDR2 FQGTGA. Trimming shortened V by 5 bases and J by 1 base, and 14 bases separated the two germline ends. CDR3 size: 15 residues.

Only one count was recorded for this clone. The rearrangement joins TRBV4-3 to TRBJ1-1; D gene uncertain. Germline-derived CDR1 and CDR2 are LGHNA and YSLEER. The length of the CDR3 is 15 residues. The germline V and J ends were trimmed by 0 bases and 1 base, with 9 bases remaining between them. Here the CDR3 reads CASSQDLAGNTEAFF. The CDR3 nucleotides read TGCGCCAGCAGCCAAGATCTGGCAGGGAACACTGAAGCTTTCTTT.

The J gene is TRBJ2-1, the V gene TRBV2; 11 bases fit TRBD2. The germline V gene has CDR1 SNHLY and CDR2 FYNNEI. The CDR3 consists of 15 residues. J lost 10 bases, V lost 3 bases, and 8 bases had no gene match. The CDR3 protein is CASSDLAGGPGEQFF. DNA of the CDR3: TGTGCCAGCAGTGATTTAGCGGGGGGGCCTGGCGAGCAGTTCTTC.

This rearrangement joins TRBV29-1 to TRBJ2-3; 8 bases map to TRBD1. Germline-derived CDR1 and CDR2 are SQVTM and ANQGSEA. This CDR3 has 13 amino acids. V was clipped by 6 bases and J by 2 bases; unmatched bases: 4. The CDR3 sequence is CSVRQGNTDTQYF. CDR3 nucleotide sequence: TGCAGCGTCCGACAGGGGAACACAGATACGCAGTATTTT.

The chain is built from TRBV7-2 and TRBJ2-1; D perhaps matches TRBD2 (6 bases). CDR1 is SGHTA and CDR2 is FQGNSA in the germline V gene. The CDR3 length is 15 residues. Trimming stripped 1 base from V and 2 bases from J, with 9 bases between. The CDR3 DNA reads TGTGCCAGCAGCTTAGGGCGGGGAACCTACAATGAGCAGTTCTTC. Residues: CASSLGRGTYNEQFF. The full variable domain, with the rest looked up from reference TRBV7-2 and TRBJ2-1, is GAGVSQSPSNKVTEKGKDVELRCDPISGHTALYWYRQSLGQGLEFLIYFQGNSAPDKSGLPSDRFSAERTGGSVSTLTIQRTQQEDSAVYLCASSLGRGTYNEQFFGPGTRLTVL.